Listed below are T cell receptor beta chains from one sample, sequenced in a study of T cells in Graves' hyperthyroidism and ophthalmopathy. MiXCR was run by TCRdb on the multiplex PCR reads, yielding one entry per CDR3 protein. The sample consists of around 400,000 distinct CDR3 sequences, 15% of them appearing once. Sample: blood. These receptor sequences come from an older woman with Graves' ophthalmopathy. Both conserved end residues are part of each CDR3. The D gene is left open where the match is weak. Not every row has a clone size; where given, it reads once, few, many or a size class.

J gene: TRBJ2-3
D gene: TRBD2
clone size: many
V gene: TRBV3-1
CDR3 protein: CASSQVPGRADTQYF
CDR3 DNA: TGTGCCAGCAGCCAAGTCCCCGGGAGGGCCGATACGCAGTATTTT

J gene: TRBJ2-5
D gene: TRBD2
clone size: NA
V gene: TRBV6-7
CDR3 protein: CASSSKLAGGEETQYF
CDR3 DNA: TGTGCCAGCAGTTCCAAACTAGCGGGAGGGGAAGAGACCCAGTACTTC

J gene: TRBJ2-7
D gene: NA
clone size: NA
V gene: TRBV2
CDR3 protein: CASITYYEQYF
CDR3 DNA: TGTGCCAGCATCACCTACTACGAGCAGTACTTC

J gene: TRBJ2-3
D gene: NA
clone size: many
V gene: TRBV2
CDR3 protein: CASSEPGASTDTQYF
CDR3 DNA: TGTGCCAGCAGTGAACCCGGTGCTAGCACAGATACGCAGTATTTT

J gene: TRBJ2-7
D gene: TRBD2
clone size: NA
V gene: TRBV4-1
CDR3 protein: CASSQEAPVGRALYEQYF
CDR3 DNA: TGCGCCAGCAGCCAAGAGGCCCCTGTCGGGAGGGCCCTCTACGAGCAGTACTTC

J gene: TRBJ1-3
D gene: NA
clone size: NA
V gene: TRBV12-5
CDR3 protein: CASGSLQGSGNTIYF
CDR3 DNA: TGTGCTAGTGGTTCATTACAGGGTTCTGGAAACACCATATATTTT

J gene: TRBJ1-1
D gene: NA
clone size: many
V gene: TRBV10-3
CDR3 protein: CATHHGQTMNTEAFF
CDR3 DNA: TGTGCCACCCACCATGGACAGACCATGAACACTGAAGCTTTCTTT

J gene: TRBJ2-2
D gene: NA
clone size: NA
V gene: TRBV19
CDR3 protein: CASSLATGLTGELFF
CDR3 DNA: TGTGCCAGTAGTTTGGCTACGGGGCTCACCGGGGAGCTGTTTTTT

J gene: TRBJ2-7
D gene: TRBD1
clone size: few
V gene: TRBV6-1
CDR3 protein: CASIQTGTGRYEQYF
CDR3 DNA: TGTGCCAGCATCCAAACCGGGACAGGGAGATACGAGCAGTACTTC

J gene: TRBJ1-5
D gene: NA
clone size: many
V gene: TRBV28
CDR3 protein: CASSYLLDISGGSQHF
CDR3 DNA: TGTGCCAGCAGTTACCTACTCGACATCTCTGGCGGGTCCCAGCATTTT

J gene: TRBJ2-7
D gene: TRBD1
clone size: many
V gene: TRBV5-1
CDR3 protein: CASSLTGAAYEQYF
CDR3 DNA: TGCGCCAGCAGCTTAACAGGGGCCGCCTACGAGCAGTACTTC

J gene: TRBJ2-5
D gene: NA
clone size: many
V gene: TRBV12-5
CDR3 protein: CASGSAKTQYF
CDR3 DNA: TGTGCTAGTGGTTCGGCAAAGACCCAGTACTTC

J gene: TRBJ2-3
D gene: NA
clone size: NA
V gene: TRBV6-1
CDR3 protein: CASSVTLIGTDTQYF
CDR3 DNA: TGTGCCAGCAGTGTGACCTTAATAGGCACAGATACGCAGTATTTT

J gene: TRBJ2-7
D gene: NA
clone size: few
V gene: TRBV27
CDR3 protein: CASSLSITGRPYEQYF
CDR3 DNA: TGTGCCAGCAGTTTATCGATAACGGGCAGACCCTACGAGCAGTACTTC

J gene: TRBJ2-1
D gene: NA
clone size: NA
V gene: TRBV24-1
CDR3 protein: CATTGPSDEQFF
CDR3 DNA: TGTGCCACCACCGGACCCTCTGATGAGCAGTTCTTC

J gene: TRBJ2-1
D gene: TRBD2
clone size: many
V gene: TRBV11-2
CDR3 protein: CASSRGRARGEQFF
CDR3 DNA: TGTGCCAGCAGCCGTGGGAGGGCTCGCGGTGAGCAGTTCTTC

J gene: TRBJ2-7
D gene: NA
clone size: many
V gene: TRBV12-3/TRBV12-4
CDR3 protein: CASGGNFPEQYF
CDR3 DNA: TGTGCCAGCGGAGGTAATTTTCCCGAGCAGTACTTC

J gene: TRBJ2-7
D gene: TRBD1
clone size: NA
V gene: TRBV28
CDR3 protein: CASSLGRQGLHEQYF
CDR3 DNA: TGTGCCAGCAGTTTAGGGAGACAGGGGCTTCACGAGCAGTACTTC

J gene: TRBJ1-5
D gene: TRBD1
clone size: few
V gene: TRBV20-1
CDR3 protein: CSARVGTELYSNQPQHF
CDR3 DNA: TGCAGTGCTAGAGTCGGGACAGAGCTCTATAGCAATCAGCCCCAGCATTTT

J gene: TRBJ2-1
D gene: NA
clone size: many
V gene: TRBV24-1
CDR3 protein: CATSDSDASSYNEQFF
CDR3 DNA: TGTGCCACCAGTGATTCCGATGCAAGCTCCTACAATGAGCAGTTCTTC

J gene: TRBJ1-2
D gene: NA
clone size: many
V gene: TRBV28
CDR3 protein: CASSLMGRYGYTF
CDR3 DNA: TGTGCCAGCAGCTTAATGGGACGCTATGGCTACACCTTC

J gene: TRBJ2-5
D gene: NA
clone size: NA
V gene: TRBV19
CDR3 protein: CASNPSGAETQYF
CDR3 DNA: TGTGCCAGTAACCCCAGCGGCGCGGAGACCCAGTACTTC

J gene: TRBJ2-7
D gene: TRBD1
clone size: NA
V gene: TRBV5-1
CDR3 protein: CASSLETGGPYEQYF
CDR3 DNA: TGCGCCAGCAGCCTGGAGACAGGGGGCCCCTACGAGCAGTACTTC

J gene: TRBJ2-2
D gene: TRBD1
clone size: many
V gene: TRBV24-1
CDR3 protein: CATSISTGGDLDANTGELFF
CDR3 DNA: TGTGCCACCAGTATATCGACAGGGGGCGATTTGGACGCGAACACCGGGGAGCTGTTTTTT

J gene: TRBJ2-7
D gene: NA
clone size: NA
V gene: TRBV7-2
CDR3 protein: CASSLGLRYEQYF
CDR3 DNA: TGTGCCAGCAGTTTAGGCCTACGCTACGAGCAGTACTTC

J gene: TRBJ2-7
D gene: TRBD1
clone size: many
V gene: TRBV6-1
CDR3 protein: CASRSDRGLESSYEQYF
CDR3 DNA: TGTGCCAGCAGATCGGACAGGGGGCTTGAGTCCTCCTACGAGCAGTACTTC

J gene: TRBJ2-1
D gene: TRBD2
clone size: few
V gene: TRBV19
CDR3 protein: CASKVRATRGGDQFF
CDR3 DNA: TGTGCCAGTAAAGTCCGGGCTACTCGGGGGGGTGACCAGTTCTTC

J gene: TRBJ1-3
D gene: NA
clone size: many
V gene: TRBV28
CDR3 protein: CASRSSVQRDAIYF
CDR3 DNA: TGTGCCAGCCGGTCTTCAGTTCAGAGGGATGCCATATATTTT

J gene: TRBJ2-2
D gene: TRBD2
clone size: NA
V gene: TRBV25-1
CDR3 protein: CASNGGTNTGELFF
CDR3 DNA: TGTGCTTCCAACGGGGGGACGAACACCGGGGAGCTGTTTTTT

J gene: TRBJ2-1
D gene: TRBD2
clone size: many
V gene: TRBV7-3
CDR3 protein: CASSLTPRGSGRTNEQFF
CDR3 DNA: TGTGCCAGCAGCTTAACTCCTCGCGGTAGCGGGAGGACGAATGAGCAGTTCTTC

J gene: TRBJ2-1
D gene: NA
clone size: NA
V gene: TRBV29-1
CDR3 protein: CSVEEVTAYNEQFF
CDR3 DNA: TGCAGCGTTGAAGAGGTGACAGCCTACAATGAGCAGTTCTTC

J gene: TRBJ2-1
D gene: NA
clone size: NA
V gene: TRBV9
CDR3 protein: CASSVEEVWDNEQFF
CDR3 DNA: TGTGCCAGCAGCGTAGAGGAGGTTTGGGACAATGAGCAGTTCTTC

J gene: TRBJ2-3
D gene: TRBD2
clone size: many
V gene: TRBV2
CDR3 protein: CASSEGLAGGAYTQYF
CDR3 DNA: TGTGCCAGCAGTGAAGGGCTAGCGGGAGGGGCATATACGCAGTATTTT

J gene: TRBJ2-3
D gene: TRBD2
clone size: many
V gene: TRBV20-1
CDR3 protein: CSAKAGESTDTQYF
CDR3 DNA: TGCAGTGCTAAAGCGGGGGAGAGCACAGATACGCAGTATTTT

J gene: TRBJ1-2
D gene: NA
clone size: NA
V gene: TRBV20-1
CDR3 protein: CSASPANYGYTF
CDR3 DNA: TGCAGTGCTAGTCCGGCTAACTATGGCTACACCTTC

J gene: TRBJ2-7
D gene: TRBD2
clone size: many
V gene: TRBV5-5
CDR3 protein: CASSSYRLAGTSYEQYF
CDR3 DNA: TGTGCCAGCAGCTCTTACCGACTAGCGGGGACCTCCTACGAGCAGTACTTC

J gene: TRBJ2-1
D gene: TRBD2
clone size: few
V gene: TRBV27
CDR3 protein: CASTSLAGASYNEQFF
CDR3 DNA: TGTGCCAGCACTTCGCTAGCGGGAGCGTCCTACAATGAGCAGTTCTTC

J gene: TRBJ1-4
D gene: TRBD1
clone size: many
V gene: TRBV7-8
CDR3 protein: CASSPDRGSEKLFF
CDR3 DNA: TGTGCCAGCAGCCCGGACAGGGGTAGTGAAAAACTGTTTTTT

J gene: TRBJ2-7
D gene: TRBD1
clone size: NA
V gene: TRBV7-9
CDR3 protein: CASGRTGRYEQYF
CDR3 DNA: TGTGCCAGCGGGCGGACAGGACGGTACGAGCAGTACTTC

J gene: TRBJ2-1
D gene: TRBD2
clone size: many
V gene: TRBV12-3/TRBV12-4
CDR3 protein: CASSPGLAVQRGEQFF
CDR3 DNA: TGTGCCAGCAGCCCGGGACTAGCGGTTCAGAGGGGTGAGCAGTTCTTC